The clone carrying this T cell receptor beta chain was counted many times. Its antigen is currently unknown. TCRdb re-called the RT-PCR reads through MiXCR, storing one row per CDR3 protein. The sample lists around 500,000 distinct CDR3 sequences, 11% occurring once. The CDR3 has 13 amino acids. Germline V gene data show CDR1 as SNHLY and CDR2 as FYNNEI. Between the trimmed V and J ends, which lost 6 bases and 7 bases, there was a span of 12 bases. This sample stems from a study of response to subunit inactivated influenza vaccine. Overall study results and limits: T cells newly recruited by each seasonal influenza vaccination are few, the authors suggested.

The material was PBMCs from blood, obtained around seven weeks after vaccination. The chain couples TRBV2 to TRBJ2-2; no reliable D call. The sequence derives from a man over 45 who received an inactivated influenza vaccine. CDR3 sequence (DNA): TGTGCCAGCAGCTTGGATGGTGTCGGGGAGCTGTTTTTT. Amino acid sequence: CASSLDGVGELFF.